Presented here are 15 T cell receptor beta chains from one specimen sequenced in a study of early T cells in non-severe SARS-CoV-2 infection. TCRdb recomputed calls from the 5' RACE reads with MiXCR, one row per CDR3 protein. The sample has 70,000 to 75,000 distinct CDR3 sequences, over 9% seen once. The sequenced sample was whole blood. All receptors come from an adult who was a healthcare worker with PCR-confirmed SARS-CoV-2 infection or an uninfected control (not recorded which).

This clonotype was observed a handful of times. The CDR3 is CASSDGTSGRVPTDTQYF. The CDR3 region has the DNA TGTGCCAGCAGCGACGGGACTAGCGGGAGGGTTCCCACAGATACGCAGTATTTT. This chain links TRBV21-1 with TRBJ2-3; no DNA check was done on the table's D call, TRBD2. TRBV21-1 is annotated as a pseudogene. CDR3 length: 18 amino acids.

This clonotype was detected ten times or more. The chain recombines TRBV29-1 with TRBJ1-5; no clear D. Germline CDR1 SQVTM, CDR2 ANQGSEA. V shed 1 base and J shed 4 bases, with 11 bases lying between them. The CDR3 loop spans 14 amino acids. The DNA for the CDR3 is TGCAGCGTTGAAGTGGTACAGCCAAATCAGCCCCAGCATTTT. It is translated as CSVEVVQPNQPQHF. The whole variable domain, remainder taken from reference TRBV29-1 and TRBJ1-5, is SAVISQKPSRDICQRGTSLTIQCQVDSQVTMMFWYRQQPGQSLTLIATANQGSEATYESGFVIDKFPISRPNLTFSTLTVSNMSPEDSSIYLCSVEVVQPNQPQHFGDGTRLSIL.

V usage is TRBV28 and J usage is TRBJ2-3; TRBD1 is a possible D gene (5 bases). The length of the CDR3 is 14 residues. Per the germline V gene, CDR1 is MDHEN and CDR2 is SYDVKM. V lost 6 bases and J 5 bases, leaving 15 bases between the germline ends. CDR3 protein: CASRGPLVGDTQYF. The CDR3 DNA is TGTGCCAGCAGGGGGCCGCTCGTCGGAGATACGCAGTATTTT.

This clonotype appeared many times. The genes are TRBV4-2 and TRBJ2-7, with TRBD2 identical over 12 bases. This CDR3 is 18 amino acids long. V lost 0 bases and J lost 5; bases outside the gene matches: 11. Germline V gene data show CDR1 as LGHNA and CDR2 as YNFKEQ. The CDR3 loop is CASSQDLTSGRRSNEQYF. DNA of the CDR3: TGTGCCAGCAGCCAAGATCTTACTAGCGGGAGGAGGAGCAACGAGCAGTACTTC.

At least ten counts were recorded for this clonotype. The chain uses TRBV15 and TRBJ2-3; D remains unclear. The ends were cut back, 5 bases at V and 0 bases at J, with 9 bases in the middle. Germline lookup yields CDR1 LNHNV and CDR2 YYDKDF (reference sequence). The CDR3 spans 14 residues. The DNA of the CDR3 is TGTGCCACCAGCCAAAAAGAGAGCACAGATACGCAGTATTTT. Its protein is CATSQKESTDTQYF.

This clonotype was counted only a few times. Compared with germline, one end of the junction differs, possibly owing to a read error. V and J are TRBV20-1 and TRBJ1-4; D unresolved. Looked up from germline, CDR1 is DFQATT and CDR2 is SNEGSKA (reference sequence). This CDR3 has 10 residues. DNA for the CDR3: TGCAGTGCTAGTGCTCGACCCCCACTTTTT. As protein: CSASARPPLF.

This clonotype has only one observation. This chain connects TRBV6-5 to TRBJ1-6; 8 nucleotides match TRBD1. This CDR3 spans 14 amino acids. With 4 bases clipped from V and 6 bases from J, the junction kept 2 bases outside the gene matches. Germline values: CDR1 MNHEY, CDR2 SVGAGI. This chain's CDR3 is CASSLQGVNSPLHF. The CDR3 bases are TGTGCCAGCAGTTTACAGGGGGTTAATTCACCCCTCCACTTT.

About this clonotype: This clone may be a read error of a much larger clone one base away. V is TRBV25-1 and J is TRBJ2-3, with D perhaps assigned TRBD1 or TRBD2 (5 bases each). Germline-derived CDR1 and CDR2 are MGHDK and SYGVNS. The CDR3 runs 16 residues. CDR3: CVSSATEGSRTDTQYF. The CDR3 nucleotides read TGTGTCAGCAGTGCAACAGAGGGGAGCCGCACAGATACGCAGTATTTT.

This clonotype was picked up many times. CDR3 sequence reads: CASSPEGQGSPLHF. Written as DNA, the CDR3 is TGTGCCAGCTCACCAGAGGGCCAAGGTTCACCCCTCCACTTT. The V gene is TRBV18, the J gene TRBJ1-6; D unresolved. The ends were cut back, 2 bases at V and 9 bases at J, with 11 bases in the middle. CDR3 length: 14 residues. Per the germline V gene, CDR1 is KGHSH and CDR2 is LQKENI.

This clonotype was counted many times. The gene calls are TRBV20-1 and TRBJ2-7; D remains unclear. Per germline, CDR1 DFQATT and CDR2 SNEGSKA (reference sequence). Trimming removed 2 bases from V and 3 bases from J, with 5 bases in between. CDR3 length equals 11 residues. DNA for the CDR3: TGCAGTGCTAGAAAGAGCTACGAGCAGTACTTC. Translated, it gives CSARKSYEQYF.

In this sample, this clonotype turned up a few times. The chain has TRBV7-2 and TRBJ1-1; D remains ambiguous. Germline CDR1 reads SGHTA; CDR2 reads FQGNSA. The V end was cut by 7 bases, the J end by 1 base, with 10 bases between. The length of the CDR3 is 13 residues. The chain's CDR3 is CASKPGGNTEAFF. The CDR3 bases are TGTGCCAGCAAGCCCGGAGGGAACACTGAAGCTTTCTTT. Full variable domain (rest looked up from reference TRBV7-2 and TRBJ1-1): GAGVSQSPSNKVTEKGKDVELRCDPISGHTALYWYRQSLGQGLEFLIYFQGNSAPDKSGLPSDRFSAERTGGSVSTLTIQRTQQEDSAVYLCASKPGGNTEAFFGQGTRLTVV.

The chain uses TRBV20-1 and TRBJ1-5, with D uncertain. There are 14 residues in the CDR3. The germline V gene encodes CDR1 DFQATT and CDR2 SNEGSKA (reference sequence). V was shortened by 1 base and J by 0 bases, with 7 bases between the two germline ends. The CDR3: CSARGISSNQPQHF. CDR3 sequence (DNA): TGCAGTGCTAGAGGAATTAGTAGCAATCAGCCCCAGCATTTT.

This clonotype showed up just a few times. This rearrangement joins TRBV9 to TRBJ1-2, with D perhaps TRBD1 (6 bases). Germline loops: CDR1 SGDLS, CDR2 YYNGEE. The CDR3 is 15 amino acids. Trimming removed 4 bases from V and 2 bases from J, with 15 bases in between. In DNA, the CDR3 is TGTGCCAGCAGCCTTCGGGACACGGGCAACTATGGCTACACCTTC. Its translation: CASSLRDTGNYGYTF.

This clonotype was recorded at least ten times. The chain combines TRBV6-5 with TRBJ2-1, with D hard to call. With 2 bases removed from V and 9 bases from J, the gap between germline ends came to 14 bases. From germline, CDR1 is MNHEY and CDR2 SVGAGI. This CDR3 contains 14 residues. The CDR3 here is CASSYRAMGGEQFF. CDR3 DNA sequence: TGTGCCAGCAGTTACCGGGCCATGGGCGGTGAGCAGTTCTTC.

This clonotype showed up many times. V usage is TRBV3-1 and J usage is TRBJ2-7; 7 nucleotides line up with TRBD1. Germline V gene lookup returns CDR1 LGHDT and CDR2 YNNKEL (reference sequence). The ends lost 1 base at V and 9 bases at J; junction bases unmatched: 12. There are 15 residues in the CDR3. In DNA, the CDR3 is TGTGCCAGCAGCCAAGCCACAGGGGTCCCTATGGCGCAGTACTTC. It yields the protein CASSQATGVPMAQYF.